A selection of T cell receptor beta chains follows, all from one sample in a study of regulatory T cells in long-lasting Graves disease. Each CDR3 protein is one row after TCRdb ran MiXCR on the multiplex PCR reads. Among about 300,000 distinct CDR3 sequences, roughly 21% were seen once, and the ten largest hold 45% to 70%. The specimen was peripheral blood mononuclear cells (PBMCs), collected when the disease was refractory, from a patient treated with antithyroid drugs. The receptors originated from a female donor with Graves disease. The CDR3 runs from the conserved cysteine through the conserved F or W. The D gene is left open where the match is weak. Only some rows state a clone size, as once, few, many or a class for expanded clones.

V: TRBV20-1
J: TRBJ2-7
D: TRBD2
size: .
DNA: TGCAGTGCTAGAGGCGGAGCGGGGGGGTACGAGCAGTACTTC
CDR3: CSARGGAGGYEQYF

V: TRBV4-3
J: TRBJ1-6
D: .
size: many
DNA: TGCGCCAGCAGCCACGGACAGAATTCACCCCTCCACTTT
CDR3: CASSHGQNSPLHF

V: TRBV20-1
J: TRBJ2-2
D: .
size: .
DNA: TGCAGCGGAGGGGGGAGGGCAAACGGGGAGCTGTTTTTT
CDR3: CSGGGRANGELFF

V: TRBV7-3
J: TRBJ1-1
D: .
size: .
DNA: TGTGCCAGCACCCATTTCACTGAAGCTTTCTTT
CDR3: CASTHFTEAFF

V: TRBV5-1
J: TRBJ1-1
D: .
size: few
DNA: TGCGCCAGCAGCTTGGCCGGGGGAGCTTTCTTT
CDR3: CASSLAGGAFF

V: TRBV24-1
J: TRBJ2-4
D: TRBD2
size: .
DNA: TGTGCCGTACTAGCGCTTCTAGCCAAAAACATTCAGTACTTC
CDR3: CAVLALLAKNIQYF

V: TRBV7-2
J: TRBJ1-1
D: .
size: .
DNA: TGTGCCAGCAGCCTAGGACCGATAAACACTGAAGCTTTCTTT
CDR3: CASSLGPINTEAFF

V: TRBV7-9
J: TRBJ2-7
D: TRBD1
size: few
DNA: TGTGCCAGCAGCTTCCCCGGGACAGGGGTCTACGAGCAGTACTTC
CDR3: CASSFPGTGVYEQYF

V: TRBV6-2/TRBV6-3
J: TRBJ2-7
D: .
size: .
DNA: TGTGCCAGCAGTTACAGACTTGTTCTCTACGAGCAGTACTTC
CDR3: CASSYRLVLYEQYF

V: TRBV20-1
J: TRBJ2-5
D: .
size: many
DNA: TGCAGTGCTATCGCCCCACAGGGTAAAGAGACCCAGTACTTC
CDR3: CSAIAPQGKETQYF

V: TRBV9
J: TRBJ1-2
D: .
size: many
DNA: TGTGCCAGCAGCGTAGGTCAACAGGGAGGCTATGGCTACACCTTC
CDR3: CASSVGQQGGYGYTF

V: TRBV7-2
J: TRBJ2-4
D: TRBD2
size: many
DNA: TGTGCCAGCAGCATCTTTCCGGGCCGCGGGGGAGGCATTCAGTACTTC
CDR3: CASSIFPGRGGGIQYF

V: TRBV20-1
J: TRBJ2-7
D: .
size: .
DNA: TGCAGTGTAGGCGATATCGACGAGCAGTACTTC
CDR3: CSVGDIDEQYF

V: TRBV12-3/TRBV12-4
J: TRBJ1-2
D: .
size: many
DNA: TGTGCCAGCAGGCCAACAGGGTCCGGCTATGGCTACACCTTC
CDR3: CASRPTGSGYGYTF

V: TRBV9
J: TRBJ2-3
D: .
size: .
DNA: TGTGCCAGCAGCTTAGAACGGGACCCACTGGCAGATACGCAGTATTTT
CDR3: CASSLERDPLADTQYF

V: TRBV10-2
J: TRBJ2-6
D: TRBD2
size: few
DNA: TGCGCCAGCAGTGAGTCACTAGCGGGTGCTGGGGCCAACGTCCTGACTTTC
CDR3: CASSESLAGAGANVLTF

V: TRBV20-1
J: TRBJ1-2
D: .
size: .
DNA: TGCAGTGCTAGTGAATATGGCTACACCTTC
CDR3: CSASEYGYTF

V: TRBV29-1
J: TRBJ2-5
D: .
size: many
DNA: TGCAGCGTTCAAGAAACGCAAGAGACCCAGTACTTC
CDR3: CSVQETQETQYF

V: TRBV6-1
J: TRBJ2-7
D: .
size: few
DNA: TGTGCCAGCGGAAAGGTGGGGTTCTCCTACGAGCAGTACTTC
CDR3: CASGKVGFSYEQYF

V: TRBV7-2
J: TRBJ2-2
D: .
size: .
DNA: TGTGCCAGCAGCTCCAGGGGGGCGAACACCGGGGAGCTGTTTTTT
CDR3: CASSSRGANTGELFF

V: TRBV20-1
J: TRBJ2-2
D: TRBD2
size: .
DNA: TGCAGTGCCCGAGGGGCTAGCGGGATGAACACCGGGGAGCTGTTTTTT
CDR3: CSARGASGMNTGELFF

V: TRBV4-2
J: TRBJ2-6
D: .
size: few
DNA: TGTGCCAGCAGCCAAGACTTCGGGGCCAACGTCCTGACTTTC
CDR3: CASSQDFGANVLTF

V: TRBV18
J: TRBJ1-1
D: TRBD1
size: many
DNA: TGTGCCAGCTCCCCCCGGGACAGGGGTGAAGCTTTCTTT
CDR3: CASSPRDRGEAFF

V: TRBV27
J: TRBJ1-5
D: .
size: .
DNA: TGTGCCAGCAGTTTATTCAGGGGCCTCAATCAGCCCCAGCATTTT
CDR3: CASSLFRGLNQPQHF

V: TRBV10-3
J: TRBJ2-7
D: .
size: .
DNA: TGTGCCATCAGGCGACAGGAGAGCACGTACGAGCAGTACTTC
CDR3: CAIRRQESTYEQYF

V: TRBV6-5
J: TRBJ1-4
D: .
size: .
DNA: TGTGCCAGCAGTTATGGGGGAGGTGAAAAACTGTTTTTT
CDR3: CASSYGGGEKLFF

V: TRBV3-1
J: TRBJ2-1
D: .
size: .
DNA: TGTGCCAGCAGCCAAGGGCCAGGGGTCAACAATGAGCAGTTCTTC
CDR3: CASSQGPGVNNEQFF

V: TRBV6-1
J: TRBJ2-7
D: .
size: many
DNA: TGTGCCAGCGGGGGACATGTTTCCTACGAGCAGTACTTC
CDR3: CASGGHVSYEQYF

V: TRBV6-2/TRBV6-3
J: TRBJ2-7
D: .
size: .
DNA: TGTGCCAGCAGTGAAGCTCCCAGAGTCTACGAGCAGTACTTC
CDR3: CASSEAPRVYEQYF

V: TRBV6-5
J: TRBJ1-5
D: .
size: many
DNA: TGTGCCAGCAGCTACGACGGAAATCAGCCCCAGCATTTT
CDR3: CASSYDGNQPQHF

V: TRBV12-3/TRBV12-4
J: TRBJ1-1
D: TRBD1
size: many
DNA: TGTGCCAGCACCCTGGACAGGGACGTTCTGTCAGGTACTGAAGCTTTCTTT
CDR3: CASTLDRDVLSGTEAFF

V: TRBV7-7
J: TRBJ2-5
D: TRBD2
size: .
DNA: TGTGCTAGCAGCTTAGCGACCGCGGGAGGCGGGCAGACCCAGTACTTC
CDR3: CASSLATAGGGQTQYF

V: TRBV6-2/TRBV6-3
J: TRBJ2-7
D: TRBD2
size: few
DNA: TGTGCCAGCAGTTACTCGAAGGCGGGAGGGTCCTACGAGCAGTACTTC
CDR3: CASSYSKAGGSYEQYF

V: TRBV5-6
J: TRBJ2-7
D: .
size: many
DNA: TGTGCCAGCCTCGACCGCCTCTCCTACGAGCAGTACTTC
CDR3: CASLDRLSYEQYF

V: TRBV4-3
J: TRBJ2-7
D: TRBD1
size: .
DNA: TGCGCCAGCAGAGCCGGGACAGGGGATTTCTACGAGCAGTACTTC
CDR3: CASRAGTGDFYEQYF

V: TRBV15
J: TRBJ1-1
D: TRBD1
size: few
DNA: TGTGCCACCAGCAGCTCCGGGACAGGGGTAAGAGCTTTCTTT
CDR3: CATSSSGTGVRAFF

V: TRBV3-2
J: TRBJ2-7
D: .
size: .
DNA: TGTGCCAGCAGCCAAGGGCAGCGGGAGCCGTTAGAGCAGTACTTC
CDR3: CASSQGQREPLEQYF

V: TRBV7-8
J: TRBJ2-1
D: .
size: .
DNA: TGTGCCAGCAGCTTAGACGGGGGCCTTTCCTACAATGAGCAGTTCTTC
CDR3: CASSLDGGLSYNEQFF

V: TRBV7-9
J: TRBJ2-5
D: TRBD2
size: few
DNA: TGTGCCAGCAGTTCCCTAGCGGGAGAAGGGGAGACCCAGTACTTC
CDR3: CASSSLAGEGETQYF

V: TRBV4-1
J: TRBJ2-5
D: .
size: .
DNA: TGCGCCAGCAGCCAAGAATGGAGACAGGGAGGGACCCAGTACTTC
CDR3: CASSQEWRQGGTQYF

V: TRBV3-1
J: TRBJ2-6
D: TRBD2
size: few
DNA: TGTGCCAGCAGCCAAGTAAGCGGGAGGCCCAATGGGGCCAACGTCCTGACTTTC
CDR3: CASSQVSGRPNGANVLTF

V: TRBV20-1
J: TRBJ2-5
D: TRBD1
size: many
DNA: TGCAGTGCTAGAGTCCGGGACAGGGAGCAGACCCAGTACTTC
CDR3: CSARVRDREQTQYF

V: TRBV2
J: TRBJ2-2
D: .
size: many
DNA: TGTGCCAGCAGTACGAACAGGGAAAGGTTGGGGGAGCTGTTTTTT
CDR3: CASSTNRERLGELFF

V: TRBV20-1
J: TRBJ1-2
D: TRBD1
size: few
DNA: TGCAGTGCTCCGACAGGGGACTATGGCTACACCTTC
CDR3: CSAPTGDYGYTF